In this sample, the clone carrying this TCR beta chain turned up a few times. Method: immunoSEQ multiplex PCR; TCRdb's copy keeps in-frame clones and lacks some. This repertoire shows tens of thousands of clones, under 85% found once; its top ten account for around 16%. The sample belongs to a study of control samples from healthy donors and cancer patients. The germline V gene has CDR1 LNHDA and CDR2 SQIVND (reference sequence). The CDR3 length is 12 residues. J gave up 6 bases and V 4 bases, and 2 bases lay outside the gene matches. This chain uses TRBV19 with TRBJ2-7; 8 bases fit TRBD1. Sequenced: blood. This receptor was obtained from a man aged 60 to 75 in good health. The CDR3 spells CASSTTGAEQYF. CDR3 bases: TGTGCCAGTAGTACGACAGGGGCCGAGCAGTACTTC.